The present TCR beta chain was sequenced within a study of T cell responses to AZD1222 COVID-19 vaccine. General observations from the study: It was only six AZD1222 recipients who were seropositive at baseline.

Per the germline V gene, CDR1 is SGHDT and CDR2 is YYEEEE. This CDR3 is built from 15 residues. V was clipped by 3 bases and J by 2 bases, with 15 bases between them. This clone was counted a single time. Its antigen is unidentified. This table comes from immunoSEQ multiplex PCR, and its TCRdb copy is limited to in-frame clones, with some not included. The table includes 120,000 to 150,000 clones, just over 90% detected once. The specimen comprised peripheral blood, sampled on day 0 of MenACWY control vaccination. The TCR comes from an adult in good health. V usage is TRBV5-6 and J usage is TRBJ2-7; D is uncertain. The CDR3 is CASSSPGSLPYEQYF. The CDR3 bases are TGTGCCAGCAGCTCCCCTGGCAGCCTACCCTACGAGCAGTACTTC. The full variable domain, its missing parts supplied by reference TRBV5-6 and TRBJ2-7, is DAGVTQSPTHLIKTRGQQVTLRCSPKSGHDTVSWYQQALGQGPQFIFQYYEEEERQRGNFPDRFSGHQFPNYSSELNVNALLLGDSALYLCASSSPGSLPYEQYFGPGTRLTVT.